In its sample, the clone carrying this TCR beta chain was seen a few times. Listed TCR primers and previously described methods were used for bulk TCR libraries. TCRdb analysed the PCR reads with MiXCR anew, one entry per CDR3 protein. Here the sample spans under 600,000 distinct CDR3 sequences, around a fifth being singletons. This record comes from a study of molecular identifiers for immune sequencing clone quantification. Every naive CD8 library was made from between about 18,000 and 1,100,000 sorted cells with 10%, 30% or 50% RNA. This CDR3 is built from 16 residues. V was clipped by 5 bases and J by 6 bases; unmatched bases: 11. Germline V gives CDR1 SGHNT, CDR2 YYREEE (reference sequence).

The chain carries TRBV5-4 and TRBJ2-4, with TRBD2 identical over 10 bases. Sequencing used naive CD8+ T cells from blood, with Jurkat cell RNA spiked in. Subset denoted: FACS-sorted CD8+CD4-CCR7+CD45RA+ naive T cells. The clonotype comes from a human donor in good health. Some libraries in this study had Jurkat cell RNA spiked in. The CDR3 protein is CASSSGTSVTGNIQYF. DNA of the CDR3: TGTGCCAGCAGTTCCGGGACTAGCGTCACGGGAAACATTCAGTACTTC. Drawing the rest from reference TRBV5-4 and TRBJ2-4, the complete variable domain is ETGVTQSPTHLIKTRGQQVTLRCSSQSGHNTVSWYQQALGQGPQFIFQYYREEENGRGNFPPRFSGLQFPNYSSELNVNALELDDSALYLCASSSGTSVTGNIQYFGAGTRLSVL.